This TCR beta chain came from a study of shared clonotypes between healthy human individuals. Losses at the gene ends were 6 bases for V and 0 bases for J; bases not matched to a gene: 2. This CDR3 is 15 amino acids long. Per germline, CDR1 MNHEY and CDR2 SVGAGI. Study-wide results and limits: Having only a few donors restricted how much genetic and exposure-history diversity was captured. Tissue TCR repertoires likely differ from these blood-only repertoires.

This clone was seen a single time. The antigen is not known. The data were produced by immunoSEQ multiplex PCR, yet TCRdb's version contains in-frame clones alone and is incomplete. The sample gives millions of clones, approximately 95% of which show up once; 0.1% to 0.15% is in the top ten. Sequenced sample: naive CD4+ T cells sorted from blood. Subset defined: CD45RA+ positively selected. This TCR was recovered from a man younger than 35 in good health. The V call is TRBV6-5, the J call TRBJ2-3; 11 positions match TRBD2. The CDR3 spells CASRRLAGSTDTQYF. The CDR3 nucleotides read TGTGCCAGCAGAAGACTAGCGGGAAGCACAGATACGCAGTATTTT.